One and the same sample provided the 3 T cell receptor beta chains below, sequenced in a study of shared clonotypes between healthy human individuals. Only in-frame clones appear in the TCRdb table, and some are missing; sequencing was by immunoSEQ multiplex PCR. The sample lists roughly 2,000,000 clones; about 94% were seen once. Terminally differentiated effector memory CD45RA+ cells were excluded from the naive CD8 cells, which were CD45RO-negative and positively selected for CCR7. The specimen was naive CD8+ T cells from PBMCs. The receptors stem from a man aged 18-30 years in good health. Some clones in this sample may be carry-over from other donors' samples.

The CDR3 is CASSPPKGALGNTIYF. The CDR3 bases are TGTGCCAGCTCACCACCGAAGGGGGCACTTGGAAACACCATATATTTT. V and J are TRBV18 and TRBJ1-3, with 7 bases fitting TRBD1. CDR3 length equals 16 residues. J lost 3 bases, V lost 0 bases, and 5 bases had no gene match. The germline CDR1 and CDR2 sequences are KGHSH and LQKENI.

The chain uses TRBV7-8 and TRBJ1-3; D is perhaps TRBD1 (6 bases). Trimming shortened V by 4 bases and J by 4 bases, and 14 bases separated the two germline ends. The CDR3 sequence is 15 residues long. Germline CDR1 is SGHVS and CDR2 is FQNEAQ. The CDR3 protein is CASSSFGTWGNTIYF. DNA of the CDR3: TGTGCCAGCAGCTCCTTTGGGACATGGGGAAACACCATATATTTT. The whole variable domain, filled in from reference TRBV7-8 and TRBJ1-3, reads GAGVSQSPRYKVAKRGQDVALRCDPISGHVSLFWYQQALGQGPEFLTYFQNEAQLDKSGLPSDRFFAERPEGSVSTLKIQRTQQEDSAVYLCASSSFGTWGNTIYFGEGSWLTVV.

About this clone: One end of the junction fails to match germline, which may point to a read error. V and J are TRBV7-9 and TRBJ2-7; D may be TRBD1 (6 bases). The CDR3 is 14 amino acids. CDR1 is SEHNR and CDR2 is FQNEAQ in the germline V gene (reference sequence). CDR3 DNA: TGTGCCAGCAGTGGACAGAGTGGGTCCAACGAGCGGTACTTC. This translates into CASSGQSGSNERYF.